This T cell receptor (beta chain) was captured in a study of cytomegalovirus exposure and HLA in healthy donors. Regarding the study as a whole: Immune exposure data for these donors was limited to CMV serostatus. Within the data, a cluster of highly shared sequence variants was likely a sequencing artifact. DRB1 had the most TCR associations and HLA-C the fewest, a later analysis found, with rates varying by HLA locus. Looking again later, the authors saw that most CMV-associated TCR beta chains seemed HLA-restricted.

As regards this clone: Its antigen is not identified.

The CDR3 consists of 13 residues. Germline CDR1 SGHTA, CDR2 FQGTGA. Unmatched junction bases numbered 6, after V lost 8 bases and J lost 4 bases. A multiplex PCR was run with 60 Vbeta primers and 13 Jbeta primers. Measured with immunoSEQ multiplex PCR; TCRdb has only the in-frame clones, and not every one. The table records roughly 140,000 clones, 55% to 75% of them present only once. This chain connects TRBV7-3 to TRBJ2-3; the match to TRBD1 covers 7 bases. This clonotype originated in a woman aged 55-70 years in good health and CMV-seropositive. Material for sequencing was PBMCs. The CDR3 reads CASGAGGADTQYF. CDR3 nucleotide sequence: TGTGCCAGCGGGGCAGGGGGTGCAGATACGCAGTATTTT.